The sequence of this T cell receptor beta chain was determined in a study of beta chain features in type 1 diabetes. Regarding the study as a whole: More deletions and fewer insertions at VDJ junctions were found in patients with type 1 diabetes.

Details on this clone: Its antigen remains unknown.

V lost 2 bases to trimming and J lost 5 bases, with 15 bases between them. The CDR3 totals 15 residues. CDR1 and CDR2 (germline): SGHTA, FQGNSA. Every isolated RNA sample was fully reverse transcribed, so sequencing captured expressed TCRB transcripts. Using immunoSEQ multiplex PCR, the repertoire was profiled, and TCRdb retains in-frame clones only, with some absent. The table shows some 100,000 clones, with roughly 43% occurring only once. The source material was stem cell memory CD4+ T cells from blood. The clonotype was recovered from a woman under 30 in good health. The chain couples TRBV7-2 to TRBJ2-5; a weak D match, TRBD2 (5 bases). The CDR3 region has the DNA TGTGCCAGCAGCTTAAACGGGCTAGCACGGGAGACCCAGTACTTC. Its translation: CASSLNGLARETQYF.